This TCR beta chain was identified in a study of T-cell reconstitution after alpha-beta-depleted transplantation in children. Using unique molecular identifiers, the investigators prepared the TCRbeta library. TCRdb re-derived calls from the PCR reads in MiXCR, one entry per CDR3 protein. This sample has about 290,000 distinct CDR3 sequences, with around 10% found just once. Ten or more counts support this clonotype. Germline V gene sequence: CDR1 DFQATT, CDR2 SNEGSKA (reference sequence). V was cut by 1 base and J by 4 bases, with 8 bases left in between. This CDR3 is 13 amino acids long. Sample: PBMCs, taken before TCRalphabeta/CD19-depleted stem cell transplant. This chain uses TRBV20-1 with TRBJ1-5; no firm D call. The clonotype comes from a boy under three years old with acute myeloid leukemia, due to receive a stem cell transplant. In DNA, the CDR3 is TGCAGTGCTAGAGTGGGTCCGAATCAGCCCCAGCATTTT. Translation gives CSARVGPNQPQHF.